Shown below are 19 T cell receptor beta chains from a single sample sequenced in a study of identical twins. In TCRdb, the 5' RACE reads were re-called with MiXCR into one record per CDR3 protein. The sample includes 700,000 or so distinct CDR3 sequences, more than 6.5% of them seen just once. This sample was shared with a second study, whose subject was yellow fever vaccine responses in identical twins.

The sequenced sample was PBMCs. Receptors originate from a woman aged 18-30 years in good health.

A few counts support this clonotype. This sequence joins TRBV2 and TRBJ2-3; D remains unclear. The CDR3 has 13 amino acids. Trimming left V 9 bases short and J 5 bases short, with 15 bases between. Per the germline V gene, CDR1 is SNHLY and CDR2 is FYNNEI. DNA of the CDR3: TGTGCCAGACTGGACCTTCGCGGAGATACGCAGTATTTT. Protein: CARLDLRGDTQYF.

This clonotype was seen repeatedly, ten times or more. This rearrangement joins TRBV6-1 to TRBJ2-6; D unresolved. Trimming took 4 bases from V and 1 from J, leaving 8 bases between them. Germline V lookup: CDR1 MNHNS, CDR2 SASEGT. This CDR3 contains 15 residues. The CDR3 reads CASSVTESGANVLTF. CDR3 nucleotides: TGTGCCAGCAGTGTCACAGAATCTGGGGCCAACGTCCTGACTTTC.

This clonotype has just a few counts. The CDR3 DNA reads as TGTGCCAGCAGTGAATCCTTGAGGGTGACTGGGAGCACAGATACGCAGTATTTT. The encoded protein is CASSESLRVTGSTDTQYF. This chain joins TRBV12-3 or TRBV12-4 and TRBJ2-3; the D gene is possibly TRBD2 (5 bases). The CDR3 totals 18 residues. Trimming cost V 5 bases and J 0 bases, with 21 bases left between them.

This clonotype was found many times. The V call is TRBV11-2, the J call TRBJ2-2, with D perhaps matching TRBD1 (6 bases). This CDR3 contains 16 residues. The V and J ends lost 8 bases and 0 bases respectively, with 16 bases between them. From germline, CDR1 is SGHAT and CDR2 FQNNGV. CDR3 sequence (DNA): TGTGCCAGCGGCGTAGGGGGTTCCTCGAACACCGGGGAGCTGTTTTTT. This gives the protein CASGVGGSSNTGELFF.

This clonotype has just a few counts. The V gene is TRBV5-1, the J gene TRBJ2-3; D uncertain. CDR1 and CDR2 (germline): SGHRS, YFSETQ. The length of the CDR3 is 12 residues. V shed 5 bases and J shed 2 bases, with 6 bases lying between them. The CDR3 reads CASRQATDTQYF. CDR3 DNA: TGCGCCAGCAGGCAGGCCACAGATACGCAGTATTTT.

This clonotype was found many times. The chain employs TRBV15 and TRBJ1-2; D ambiguous. V was shortened by 7 bases and J by 2 bases, with 17 bases between the two germline ends. CDR1 is LNHNV, CDR2 YYDKDF, per germline (reference sequence). The CDR3 loop spans 15 amino acids. The CDR3 protein is CATTPSGRENYGYTF. CDR3 coding DNA: TGTGCCACCACCCCATCTGGGAGGGAGAACTATGGCTACACCTTC.

This clonotype was found a few times. The rearrangement uses TRBV12-3 or TRBV12-4 and TRBJ2-2, with D possibly called TRBD1 or TRBD2 (5 bases each). V was cut by 8 bases and J by 1 base, with 11 bases left in between. The CDR3 consists of 14 residues. The CDR3 region is CASEGRWNTGELFF. The CDR3 coding sequence is TGTGCCAGCGAGGGGCGCTGGAACACCGGGGAGCTGTTTTTT.

In its sample, this clonotype was seen many times. The chain combines TRBV10-3 with TRBJ1-4; D gene uncertain. This CDR3 spans 14 amino acids. V was shortened by 5 bases and J by 6 bases, with 13 bases between the two germline ends. Per germline, CDR1 ENHRY and CDR2 SYGVKD. CDR3: CAISREQRDEKLFF. In nucleotides, the CDR3 is TGTGCCATCAGTCGAGAACAAAGGGATGAAAAACTGTTTTTT.

This clonotype was counted ten times or more. CDR3 region: CASSLLSLADTQYF. The CDR3 nucleotides read TGCGCCAGCAGCTTGCTGAGTTTGGCAGATACGCAGTATTTT. V usage is TRBV5-1 and J usage is TRBJ2-3; D unclear. Germline V gives CDR1 SGHRS, CDR2 YFSETQ. V was shortened by 1 base and J by 4 bases, with 10 bases between the two germline ends. The CDR3 has 14 amino acids.

This chain joins TRBV29-1 and TRBJ2-5, with no clear D. Per germline, CDR1 SQVTM and CDR2 ANQGSEA. The CDR3 consists of 13 residues. V lost 4 bases and J lost 4, with 13 bases in between. CDR3 in amino acids: CSVVRFGTETQYF. The CDR3 DNA reads as TGCAGCGTTGTAAGGTTCGGAACAGAGACCCAGTACTTC. The full variable domain, with the rest looked up from reference TRBV29-1 and TRBJ2-5, is SAVISQKPSRDICQRGTSLTIQCQVDSQVTMMFWYRQQPGQSLTLIATANQGSEATYESGFVIDKFPISRPNLTFSTLTVSNMSPEDSSIYLCSVVRFGTETQYFGPGTRLLVL.

This clonotype was recorded many times. The chain is built from TRBV7-2 and TRBJ2-1, with D possibly being TRBD1 (5 bases). With 1 base removed from V and 6 bases from J, the gap between germline ends came to 13 bases. Germline assignment: CDR1 SGHTA and CDR2 FQGNSA. The CDR3 runs 15 residues. The CDR3 DNA sequence: TGTGCCAGCAGCTTAGTGGGCAGGGTTGGCAATGAGCAGTTCTTC. Protein sequence: CASSLVGRVGNEQFF.

This clonotype was observed at least ten times. The chain recombines TRBV12-3 or TRBV12-4 with TRBJ2-7, with TRBD1 matching over 10 bases. The CDR3 is 15 residues long. Trimming cost V 1 base and J 5 bases; bases outside gene matches: 5. The CDR3 is CASSLVGDRGNEQYF. In DNA form, the CDR3 reads TGTGCCAGCAGTTTAGTGGGGGACAGGGGCAACGAGCAGTACTTC.

This clonotype was observed a handful of times. The chain employs TRBV5-1 and TRBJ2-2; D is uncertain. The CDR3 sequence is 15 residues long. Looked up from germline, CDR1 is SGHRS and CDR2 is YFSETQ. V was cut by 3 bases and J by 1 base, with 10 bases left in between. The CDR3 DNA reads TGCGCCAGCAGCTCCGGTAGTCTGAACACCGGGGAGCTGTTTTTT. Protein product: CASSSGSLNTGELFF. The variable domain in full, completed from reference TRBV5-1 and TRBJ2-2, reads KAGVTQTPRYLIKTRGQQVTLSCSPISGHRSVSWYQQTPGQGLQFLFEYFSETQRNKGNFPGRFSGRQFSNSRSEMNVSTLELGDSALYLCASSSGSLNTGELFFGEGSRLTVL.

This sequence joins TRBV5-6 and TRBJ2-2; 13 bases are a match to TRBD2. The germline V gene encodes CDR1 SGHDT and CDR2 YYEEEE. V shed 5 bases, J shed 5 bases, and the junction held 9 bases outside the gene matches. The CDR3 is 17 amino acids. This chain's CDR3 is CASRRTSGSINTGELFF. The CDR3 bases are TGTGCCAGCAGGAGGACTAGCGGGAGTATAAATACCGGGGAGCTGTTTTTT.

The genes are TRBV6-2 or TRBV6-3 and TRBJ2-6; unclear D gene. Germline CDR1 is MNHEY and CDR2 is SVGEGT. CDR3 size: 14 residues. V gave up 6 bases and J gave up 0 bases, with 6 bases separating them. CDR3 in amino acids: CASRVFSGANVLTF. In nucleotides, the CDR3 is TGTGCCAGCAGGGTGTTCTCTGGGGCCAACGTCCTGACTTTC.

The chain recombines TRBV10-3 with TRBJ2-2; TRBD2 aligns across 7 bases. CDR1 and CDR2 from the germline V gene are ENHRY and SYGVKD. The CDR3 extends over 16 amino acids. With 6 bases clipped from V and 1 base from J, the junction kept 8 bases outside the gene matches. CDR3 nucleotide sequence: TGTGCCATCAGGCCAGGACTAGTGAAGAACACCGGGGAGCTGTTTTTT. Its protein product is CAIRPGLVKNTGELFF.

The J gene is TRBJ2-3, the V gene TRBV29-1; 7 bases are a match to TRBD1. CDR3 length: 16 residues. Germline trimming cut 7 bases from V and 2 bases from J; bases unmatched to any gene: 15. Germline V gene lookup returns CDR1 SQVTM and CDR2 ANQGSEA. CDR3 loop: CSASGIGTANTDTQYF. The CDR3 DNA is TGCAGCGCCTCGGGGATTGGGACAGCTAACACAGATACGCAGTATTTT.

The table lists this clonotype with a few counts. CDR3 bases: TGTGCCAGCGCCAGTAGGGACAGGGGAGACGAGCAGTACTTC. Protein product: CASASRDRGDEQYF. The chain employs TRBV7-9 and TRBJ2-7, with TRBD1 matching 10 bases. This CDR3 spans 14 amino acids. V lost 8 bases to trimming and J lost 5 bases; unmatched junction nucleotides: 9. Germline V gene lookup returns CDR1 SEHNR and CDR2 FQNEAQ (reference sequence).

J is TRBJ2-7 and V is TRBV5-1, with D perhaps TRBD1 (5 bases). The germline V gene encodes CDR1 SGHRS and CDR2 YFSETQ. Trimming stripped 5 bases from V and 6 bases from J, with 15 bases between. There are 13 residues in the CDR3. CDR3 loop: CASRQGLESEQYF. DNA of the CDR3: TGCGCCAGCAGGCAGGGTTTGGAAAGCGAGCAGTACTTC.